The T cell receptor (beta chain) under discussion was sequenced for a study of cytomegalovirus exposure and HLA in healthy donors. Study details: Among the approximately 380 donors who were genotyped, approximately 76% fell in the genetic ancestry cluster that is associated with self-reported Caucasian donors. Whole-study findings and limits: Researchers catalogued some 160 TCR beta chains as cytomegalovirus-associated. TRBV6-2, TRBV6-3 and some other V segments were unresolvable in 87-base-pair reads.

Comment on this clone: Its antigen is as yet unknown.

In germline, CDR1 is KGHSH, CDR2 LQKENI. This CDR3 region has 14 residues. J lost 3 bases, V lost 3 bases, and 4 bases had no gene match. Primers for the PCR totalled 60 Vbeta and 13 Jbeta. The assay was immunoSEQ multiplex PCR, and TCRdb's table has in-frame clones only and misses some. The data show 130,000 to 150,000 clones, more than 75% seen once. The sequence derives from a female donor in good health and CMV-seronegative. V gene TRBV18 combines with J gene TRBJ1-2, with 7 positions matching TRBD1. Sequencing was performed on PBMCs. Written as DNA, the CDR3 is TGTGCCAGCTCACCTGGAGGGGGCTACTATGGCTACACCTTC. It codes for CASSPGGGYYGYTF.